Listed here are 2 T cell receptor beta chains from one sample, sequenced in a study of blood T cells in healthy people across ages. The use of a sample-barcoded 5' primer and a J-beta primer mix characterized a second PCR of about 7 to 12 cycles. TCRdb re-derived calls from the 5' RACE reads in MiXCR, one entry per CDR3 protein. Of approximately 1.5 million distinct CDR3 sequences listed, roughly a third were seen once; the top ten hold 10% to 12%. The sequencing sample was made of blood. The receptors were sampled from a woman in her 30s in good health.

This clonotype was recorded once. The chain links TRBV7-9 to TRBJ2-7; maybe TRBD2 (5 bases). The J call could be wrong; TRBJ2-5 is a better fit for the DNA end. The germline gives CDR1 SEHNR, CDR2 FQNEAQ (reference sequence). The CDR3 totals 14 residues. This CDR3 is CASSLVGGNETQYF. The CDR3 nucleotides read TGTGCCAGCAGCTTAGTAGGAGGAAATGAGACCCAGTACTTC.

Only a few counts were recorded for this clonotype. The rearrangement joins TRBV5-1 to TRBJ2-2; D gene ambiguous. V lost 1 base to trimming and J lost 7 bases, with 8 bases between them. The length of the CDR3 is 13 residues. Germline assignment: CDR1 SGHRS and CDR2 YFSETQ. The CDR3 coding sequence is TGCGCCAGCAGCTTGATTGGGGACGGGGAGCTGTTTTTT. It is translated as CASSLIGDGELFF.